In its sample, the clone carrying this T cell receptor (beta chain) was seen a few times. Antigen unknown. Germline loops: CDR1 SEHNR, CDR2 FQNEAQ (reference sequence). Losses at the gene ends were 5 bases for V and 5 bases for J; bases not matched to a gene: 13. The CDR3 loop spans 16 amino acids. The record originates from a study of type 1 regulatory T cells. Overall study: This in vitro CD4 product, T-allo10, is enriched for Tr1 cells and alloantigen-specific.

From the reads, TCRdb called clonotypes with MiXCR, one entry per CDR3 protein. The sample includes some 20,000 distinct CDR3 sequences, roughly 50% seen only once; the top ten take roughly 5.2%. The specimen was cultured T cells, either the whole culture or a sorted T cell fraction (not recorded which). This receptor was obtained from a human donor in good health. The gene calls are TRBV7-9 and TRBJ2-5; 8 bases are a match to TRBD1. CDR3 in DNA: TGTGCCAGCAGCGTAGGGCTCGTTGACAGGGGTGAGACCCAGTACTTC. Amino acids: CASSVGLVDRGETQYF.